The 12 T cell receptor beta chains below come from one sample, sequenced in a study of read filtering for tumor transcriptome and immune sequencing. Molecular barcoded adaptors covering alpha/delta and beta/gamma chains were used on roughly 370 ng RNA. Using its own MiXCR run on the reads, TCRdb lists one record per CDR3 protein. The sample records 25,000 to 35,000 distinct CDR3 sequences, approximately 18% being singletons. Material: a population of CD138-negative cells sorted from bone marrow. The receptors were sampled from a donor at least 40 years old with multiple myeloma.

The chain is built from TRBV6-5 and TRBJ2-7; TRBD1 might be the D (5 bases). Germline lookup yields CDR1 MNHEY and CDR2 SVGAGI. The CDR3 runs 15 residues. V was shortened by 4 bases and J by 5 bases, with 18 bases between the two germline ends. The CDR3 reads CASSSPYRMEHEQYF. The CDR3 DNA sequence: TGTGCCAGCAGTTCCCCATACAGGATGGAACACGAGCAGTACTTC.

Turning to this clonotype: A read error may explain this, as a much larger clone is one base away. The chain joins TRBV6-1 to TRBJ1-3; D not certain. The CDR3 spans 14 residues. Per germline, CDR1 MNHNS and CDR2 SASEGT. CDR3 sequence reads: CASSEGPSGNTVYF. CDR3 nucleotides: TGTGCCAGCAGTGAAGGCCCTTCTGGAAACACCGTATATTTT.

This clonotype appeared many times. The V gene is TRBV20-1, the J gene TRBJ2-3; the D gene is possibly TRBD2 (6 bases). The germline CDR1 and CDR2 sequences are DFQATT and SNEGSKA (reference sequence). The germline V and J ends were trimmed by 3 bases and 3 bases, with 16 bases remaining between them. This CDR3 is 15 amino acids long. The DNA of the CDR3 is TGCAGTGCTAGCTGGGGCAGGAGGGTAACAGATACGCAGTATTTT. The encoded protein is CSASWGRRVTDTQYF.

In this sample, this clonotype turned up a few times. Since a much larger clone is just one base distant, this may be a read error. CDR3 sequence (DNA): TGTGCCAGCAGCGAAGTCCGTACAGGACCGAATGAAGCTCTCTTT. It yields the protein CASSEVRTGPNEALF. J is TRBJ1-1 and V is TRBV9; TRBD1 is a possible D gene (5 bases). CDR3 length equals 15 residues. Per germline, CDR1 SGDLS and CDR2 YYNGEE. Supplemented by reference TRBV9 and TRBJ1-1, the full variable domain reads DSGVTQTPKHLITATGQRVTLRCSPRSGDLSVYWYQQSLDQGLQFLIQYYNGEERAKGNILERFSAQQFPDLHSELNLSSLELGDSALYFCASSEVRTGPNEALFGQGTRLTVV.

For this clonotype: A read error is likely, as this CDR3 ends without the conserved phenylalanine or tryptophan. The chain couples TRBV5-1 to TRBJ2-7, with 8 nucleotides matching TRBD2. The trim removed 4 bases at V and 5 bases at J, leaving 8 bases unmatched. Germline V gene lookup returns CDR1 SGHRS and CDR2 YFSETQ. This CDR3 is built from 14 residues. The CDR3 protein is CASSPNGGADEQYL. The CDR3 nucleotides are TGCGCCAGCAGCCCCAACGGGGGGGCCGACGAGCAGTACCTC.

This clonotype was observed many times. The chain couples TRBV9 to TRBJ2-1; 7 bases line up with TRBD1. The V and J ends lost 4 bases and 5 bases, in that order; junction bases with no gene match: 6. This CDR3 contains 14 residues. Per germline, CDR1 SGDLS and CDR2 YYNGEE. The CDR3 DNA sequence: TGTGCCAGCAGCAGACAGGGTTCCAACAATGAGCAGTTCTTC. It codes for CASSRQGSNNEQFF.

This clonotype was seen once. The CDR3 reads CSANRDAGVEQFF. The CDR3 bases are TGCAGTGCCAACCGGGATGCCGGGGTTGAGCAGTTCTTC. The J gene is TRBJ2-1, the V gene TRBV20-1; tentatively, D is TRBD2 (5 bases). Germline-derived CDR1 and CDR2 are DFQATT and SNEGSKA (reference sequence). V gave up 6 bases and J gave up 9 bases, with 18 bases separating them. The CDR3 length is 13 residues.

The V gene is TRBV20-1, the J gene TRBJ2-5; the D is unclear. Germline CDR1 reads DFQATT; CDR2 reads SNEGSKA (reference sequence). This CDR3 has 13 residues. Deletions cut 0 bases from V and 7 bases from J, with 12 bases between. CDR3 residues: CSARDRGRGTQYF. In DNA, the CDR3 is TGCAGTGCTAGAGACCGAGGTCGTGGGACCCAGTACTTC.

CDR3: CASTSFGYQETQYF. The CDR3 DNA sequence: TGTGCCAGCACTTCATTTGGCTACCAAGAGACCCAGTACTTC. V usage is TRBV27 and J usage is TRBJ2-5; D not resolved. CDR1 MNHEY and CDR2 SMNVEV come from the germline V gene (reference sequence). The CDR3 covers 14 residues. The V gene lost 7 bases and the J gene lost 0 bases, with 12 bases spanning the gap.

This clonotype has at least ten counts. The chain employs TRBV3-1 and TRBJ1-2; possibly TRBD1 for D (5 bases). Trimming shortened V by 0 bases and J by 8 bases, and 13 bases separated the two germline ends. This CDR3 has 14 amino acids. Germline CDR1 LGHDT, CDR2 YNNKEL (reference sequence). CDR3 amino acids: CASSQDSRVKGYTF. In DNA form, the CDR3 reads TGTGCCAGCAGCCAAGACAGCAGGGTTAAAGGCTACACCTTC. The full variable domain, its missing parts supplied by reference TRBV3-1 and TRBJ1-2, is DTAVSQTPKYLVTQMGNDKSIKCEQNLGHDTMYWYKQDSKKFLKIMFSYNNKELIINETVPNRFSPKSPDKAHLNLHINSLELGDSAVYFCASSQDSRVKGYTFGSGTRLTVV.

Ten or more counts support this clonotype. The chain employs TRBV11-2 and TRBJ2-3; 8 bases are shared with TRBD1. The trim removed 2 bases at V and 0 bases at J, leaving 10 bases unmatched. The CDR3 length is 18 residues. Germline values: CDR1 SGHAT, CDR2 FQNNGV. The CDR3 DNA is TGTGCCAGCAGCTTATTTTCCCAGGGGGCGCGGAGCACAGATACGCAGTATTTT. Protein sequence: CASSLFSQGARSTDTQYF.

V is TRBV3-1 and J is TRBJ2-2, with D perhaps matching TRBD1 or TRBD2 (5 bases each). Germline assignment: CDR1 LGHDT and CDR2 YNNKEL (reference sequence). Trimming removed 8 bases at V and 13 bases at J, with 17 bases between. This CDR3 comprises 12 residues. The CDR3 loop reads CASARGSQRLFF. For the CDR3, the DNA is TGTGCCAGCGCCCGGGGCTCTCAACGGCTGTTTTTT.